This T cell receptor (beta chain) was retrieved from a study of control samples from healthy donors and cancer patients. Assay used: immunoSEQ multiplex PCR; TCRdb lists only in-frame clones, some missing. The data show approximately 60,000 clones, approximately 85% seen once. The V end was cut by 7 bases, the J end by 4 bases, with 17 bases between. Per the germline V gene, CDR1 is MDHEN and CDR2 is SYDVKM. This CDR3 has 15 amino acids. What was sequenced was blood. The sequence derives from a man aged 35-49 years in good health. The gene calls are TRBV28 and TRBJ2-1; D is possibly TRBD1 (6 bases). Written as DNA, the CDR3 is TGTGCCAGCACCCTAGGGGGAGTTGGTTACAATGAGCAGTTCTTC. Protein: CASTLGGVGYNEQFF.